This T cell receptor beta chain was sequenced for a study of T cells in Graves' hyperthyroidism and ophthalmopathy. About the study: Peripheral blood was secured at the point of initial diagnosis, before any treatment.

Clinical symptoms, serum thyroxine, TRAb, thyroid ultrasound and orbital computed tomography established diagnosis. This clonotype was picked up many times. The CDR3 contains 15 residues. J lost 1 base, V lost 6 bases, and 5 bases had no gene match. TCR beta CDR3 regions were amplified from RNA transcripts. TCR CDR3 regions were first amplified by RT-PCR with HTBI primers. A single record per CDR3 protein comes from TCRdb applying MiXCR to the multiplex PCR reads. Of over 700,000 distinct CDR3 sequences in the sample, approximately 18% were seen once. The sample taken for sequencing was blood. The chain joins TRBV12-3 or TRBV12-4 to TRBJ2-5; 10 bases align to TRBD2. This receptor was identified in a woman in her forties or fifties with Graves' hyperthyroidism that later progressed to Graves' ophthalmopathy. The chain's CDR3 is CASRGLAALQETQYF. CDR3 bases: TGTGCCAGCAGAGGACTAGCGGCACTCCAAGAGACCCAGTACTTC.